Below are 30 T cell receptor beta chains sequenced from a single sample in a study of T cell repertoires in aging, cancer and after chemotherapy. Amplification of TCR beta used genomic DNA extracted from peripheral blood. Multiplex touch-down PCR with TRB-A/B primers amplified rearranged V-D-J TRB sequences. TCRdb independently ran MiXCR on the multiplex PCR reads; one entry per CDR3 protein. The sample lists more than 10,000 distinct CDR3 sequences; over 25% were seen once. The source material was blood. These receptors all stem from a human donor in good health. The donor label of this sample is uncertain.

This clonotype is a singleton in its sample. A much larger clone sits a single nucleotide away, making a read error possible. This chain joins TRBV5-6 and TRBJ1-6, with D perhaps TRBD1 (6 bases). CDR1 SGHDT and CDR2 YYEEEE come from the germline V gene. The CDR3 totals 14 residues. V was trimmed by 4 bases and J by 8 bases, leaving 13 bases between them. The CDR3 region is CASSPDRSDSPLHF. The CDR3 coding sequence is TGTGCCAGCAGCCCAGACAGGTCCGATTCACCCCTCCACTTT. The variable domain in full, with the rest retrieved from reference TRBV5-6 and TRBJ1-6, is DAGVTQSPTHLIKTRGQQVTLRCSPKSGHDTVSWYQQALGQGPQFIFQYYEEEERQRGNFPDRFSGHQFPNYSSELNVNALLLGDSALYLCASSPDRSDSPLHFGNGTRLTVT.

This clonotype has a handful of counts. J is TRBJ1-2 and V is TRBV19; the D is unclear. The CDR3 covers 16 residues. Germline V lookup: CDR1 LNHDA, CDR2 SQIVND (reference sequence). V lost 0 bases and J lost 8, with 19 bases in between. CDR3 in DNA: TGTGCCAGTAGTATAGACCCGTTCGGCCGGGGTAGCGGCTACACCTTC. Its protein product is CASSIDPFGRGSGYTF. The full variable domain, with the rest looked up from reference TRBV19 and TRBJ1-2, is DGGITQSPKYLFRKEGQNVTLSCEQNLNHDAMYWYRQDPGQGLRLIYYSQIVNDFQKGDIAEGYSVSREKKESFPLTVTSAQKNPTAFYLCASSIDPFGRGSGYTFGSGTRLTVV.

V usage is TRBV4-2 and J usage is TRBJ2-5; 8 bases agree with TRBD1. From germline, CDR1 is LGHNA and CDR2 YNFKEQ. V gave up 3 bases and J gave up 5 bases; unmatched junction bases: 11. The CDR3 has 16 amino acids. The CDR3 bases are TGTGCCAGCAGCCAGCCGGACAGGGCGGAGAGGGAGACCCAGTACTTC. This codes for CASSQPDRAERETQYF.

This clonotype was seen more than once but under ten times. The CDR3 nucleotides read TGTGCCAGCAGCCCAACACCGAACACTGAAGCTTTCTTT. This encodes CASSPTPNTEAFF. V usage is TRBV5-6 and J usage is TRBJ1-1; no clear D. Germline CDR1 reads SGHDT; CDR2 reads YYEEEE. This CDR3 contains 13 residues. The ends were cut back, 4 bases at V and 1 base at J, with 8 bases in the middle.

The DNA for the CDR3 is TGTGCCAGCAGGTGGGACAGGGAAGGAGAGACCCAGTACTTC. Translating gives CASRWDREGETQYF. V and J are TRBV12-3 or TRBV12-4 and TRBJ2-5; 9 nucleotides line up with TRBD1. The CDR3 loop spans 14 amino acids. Unmatched junction bases numbered 6, after V lost 6 bases and J lost 4 bases.

The chain is built from TRBV6-5 and TRBJ1-1; D call uncertain. Germline CDR1 and CDR2: MNHEY and SVGAGI. The CDR3 is 16 residues long. V was pared by 3 bases and J by 0 bases, with 14 bases between. The CDR3 sequence is CASSYIMLGMNTEAFF. In DNA form, the CDR3 reads TGTGCCAGCAGTTATATTATGCTGGGGATGAACACTGAAGCTTTCTTT.

This clonotype has more than one count but fewer than ten. This sequence joins TRBV5-4 and TRBJ2-5, with TRBD1 matching 8 bases. V lost 0 bases, J lost 5 bases, and 9 bases stayed unmatched. The length of the CDR3 is 16 residues. CDR1 and CDR2 from the germline V gene are SGHNT and YYREEE (reference sequence). The CDR3 nucleotides are TGTGCCAGCAGCTTGGACAGGGGGTCTAGTATGGAGACCCAGTACTTC. Its translation: CASSLDRGSSMETQYF.

The V call is TRBV4-3, the J call TRBJ2-5; 8 bases are a match to TRBD2. Germline V CDR1 and CDR2: LGHNA, YSLEER. This CDR3 spans 15 amino acids. Unmatched junction bases numbered 4, after V lost 0 bases and J lost 4 bases. The chain's CDR3 is CASSQDQRGSETQYF. CDR3 sequence (DNA): TGCGCCAGCAGCCAAGATCAGCGGGGGTCAGAGACCCAGTACTTC.

V is TRBV7-9 and J is TRBJ2-3; D might be TRBD1 or TRBD2, each matching 5 bases. The V gene lost 5 bases and the J gene lost 6 bases, with 18 bases spanning the gap. The CDR3 has 15 residues. Germline CDR1 is SEHNR and CDR2 is FQNEAQ (reference sequence). CDR3 in amino acids: CASSRPGPPLDTQYF. CDR3 in DNA: TGTGCCAGCAGCCGTCCGGGACCGCCCCTCGATACGCAGTATTTT.

J is TRBJ1-1 and V is TRBV6-1, with a tentative D call TRBD1 (5 bases). The CDR3 spans 15 residues. V was pared by 7 bases and J by 4 bases, with 19 bases between. CDR1 and CDR2 (germline): MNHNS, SASEGT. The CDR3 sequence: CASNEGRPLSTEAFF. The CDR3, as DNA: TGTGCCAGCAACGAGGGACGACCCCTGAGCACTGAAGCTTTCTTT.

CDR3 amino acids: CASSHRGYNEQFF. CDR3 DNA sequence: TGTGCCAGTAGCCACCGGGGGTACAATGAGCAGTTCTTC. J is TRBJ2-1 and V is TRBV19; perhaps TRBD2 as D (6 bases). Per germline, CDR1 LNHDA and CDR2 SQIVND (reference sequence). This CDR3 comprises 13 residues. V lost 6 bases and J 4 bases, leaving 10 bases between the germline ends.

In its sample, this clonotype was seen a few times. J is TRBJ1-3 and V is TRBV7-9; unclear D gene. The CDR3 runs to 14 residues. V lost 5 bases, J lost 0 bases, and 8 bases lay in between. Looked up from germline, CDR1 is SEHNR and CDR2 is FQNEAQ (reference sequence). The CDR3 loop is CASSLAGSGNTIYF. The CDR3 nucleotides are TGTGCCAGCAGCCTGGCCGGCTCTGGAAACACCATATATTTT.

The chain has TRBV6-5 and TRBJ1-2, with D perhaps matching TRBD1 (6 bases). There are 18 residues in the CDR3. CDR1 and CDR2 from the germline V gene are MNHEY and SVGAGI. Between the trimmed V and J ends, which lost 6 bases and 0 bases, there was a span of 23 bases. DNA of the CDR3: TGTGCCAGCAGCCCCCCGGGGAGGGGGGCCTTAGCTAACTATGGCTACACCTTC. Its translation: CASSPPGRGALANYGYTF.

Relative to its sample, this clonotype is medium-sized. This chain joins TRBV6-5 and TRBJ2-2; TRBD1 might be the D (6 bases). Trimming pared 2 bases from V and 4 bases from J, leaving 17 bases between. CDR3 length equals 17 residues. Germline CDR1 is MNHEY and CDR2 is SVGAGI. CDR3 region: CASSYQGRVGVTGELFF. The CDR3 DNA follows: TGTGCCAGCAGTTACCAGGGGCGGGTCGGTGTCACCGGGGAGCTGTTTTTT.

The chain uses TRBV12-3 or TRBV12-4 and TRBJ1-2; no reliable D call. Trimming pared 1 base from V and 8 bases from J, leaving 11 bases between. This CDR3 has 13 residues. CDR3 coding DNA: TGTGCCAGCAGTTTAGGTTTCGGTGGCGGCTACACCTTC. Translation: CASSLGFGGGYTF.

By share, this clonotype counts as medium-sized. The chain couples TRBV6-5 to TRBJ1-6; D remains ambiguous. V was clipped by 5 bases and J by 11 bases, with 16 bases between them. This CDR3 has 14 residues. Looked up from germline, CDR1 is MNHEY and CDR2 is SVGAGI. CDR3 in amino acids: CASSMPTAGAPLHF. The CDR3 nucleotides read TGTGCCAGCAGTATGCCCACGGCCGGGGCACCCCTCCACTTT.

The sample holds one count of this clonotype. One end of the junction varies from germline; a read error may be responsible. The chain has TRBV5-6 and TRBJ2-7; D unclear. This CDR3 is built from 13 residues. Per germline, CDR1 SGHDT and CDR2 YYEEEE. In nucleotides, the CDR3 is TGCGCCAGCAGCTCTGGACGTTCCTACAAGCAGTACTTC. It encodes CASSSGRSYKQYF.

A few counts support this clonotype. The chain employs TRBV19 and TRBJ1-3; no firm D call. Per germline, CDR1 LNHDA and CDR2 SQIVND (reference sequence). The CDR3 is 14 amino acids. Deletions cut 6 bases from V and 0 bases from J, with 9 bases between. The CDR3 is CASRDPFSGNTIYF. DNA of the CDR3: TGTGCCAGTAGGGATCCTTTCTCTGGAAACACCATATATTTT.

The chain joins TRBV12-3 or TRBV12-4 to TRBJ2-3; D gene uncertain. V was clipped by 6 bases and J by 1 base, with 17 bases between them. The CDR3 sequence is 16 residues long. The CDR3 region has the DNA TGTGCCAGCAGATCTAGTGGCAGTTTAGGCACAGATACGCAGTATTTT. Translating it yields CASRSSGSLGTDTQYF.

This sequence joins TRBV7-2 and TRBJ2-6; the D is unclear. The V gene lost 5 bases and the J gene lost 2 bases, with 7 bases spanning the gap. Germline-derived CDR1 and CDR2 are SGHTA and FQGNSA. This CDR3 contains 14 residues. The CDR3 DNA follows: TGTGCCAGCAGCCCAGAGCCTGGGGCCAACGTCCTGACTTTC. Protein: CASSPEPGANVLTF.

J is TRBJ2-1 and V is TRBV5-1; 10 bases line up with TRBD1. Germline CDR1 and CDR2: SGHRS and YFSETQ. This CDR3 is 18 amino acids long. The V segment lost 3 bases and the J segment 2 bases; nucleotides outside the gene matches: 11. The CDR3 DNA sequence: TGCGCCAGCAGCTCCCCCCCGGGACAGGGGTTCACCTACAATGAGCAGTTCTTC. This gives the protein CASSSPPGQGFTYNEQFF.

CDR3 in DNA: TGTGCCAGCAGCCACCCCGGTTCGGGGGCGACCTTCTACGAGCAGTACTTC. It encodes CASSHPGSGATFYEQYF. The chain carries TRBV11-2 and TRBJ2-7, with D possibly being TRBD1 or TRBD2 (6 bases each). Trimming left V 5 bases short and J 3 bases short, with 23 bases between. This CDR3 contains 17 residues. Germline CDR1 SGHAT, CDR2 FQNNGV.

This clonotype is classed as medium-sized. V usage is TRBV29-1 and J usage is TRBJ2-5; no clear D gene. This CDR3 is 14 amino acids long. Per the germline V gene, CDR1 is SQVTM and CDR2 is ANQGSEA. V was trimmed by 6 bases and J by 3 bases, leaving 17 bases between them. In DNA form, the CDR3 reads TGCAGCGTGGCCGAAGGCGGTGGGAAAGAGACCCAGTACTTC. It specifies CSVAEGGGKETQYF.

A few counts support this clonotype. V and J are TRBV6-2 or TRBV6-3 and TRBJ2-1; 9 bases are shared with TRBD1. V lost 6 bases to trimming and J lost 6 bases; unmatched junction nucleotides: 3. This CDR3 has 13 amino acids. Germline CDR1 MNHEY, CDR2 SVGEGT. The CDR3 loop reads CASRRTGANEQFF. The CDR3 DNA is TGTGCCAGCAGAAGGACAGGGGCCAATGAGCAGTTCTTC.

In its sample, this clonotype was seen a few times. The V gene is TRBV6-2 or TRBV6-3, the J gene TRBJ1-1, with TRBD1 matching over 7 bases. The V gene's germline CDR1 is MNHEY and CDR2 SVGEGT. CDR3 size: 13 residues. V lost 7 bases and J lost 5; bases outside the gene matches: 7. The CDR3 coding sequence is TGTGCCAGCATTCAGGGGGGACAGACTGAAGCTTTCTTT. It is translated as CASIQGGQTEAFF.

This chain uses TRBV20-1 with TRBJ2-3; no clear D. Between the trimmed V and J ends, which lost 4 bases and 7 bases, there was a span of 15 bases. This CDR3 comprises 13 residues. Germline CDR1 is DFQATT and CDR2 is SNEGSKA (reference sequence). The CDR3 DNA is TGCAGTGCTATTAGACCCGGGCGGTATACGCAGTATTTT. Amino acid sequence: CSAIRPGRYTQYF.

The rearrangement joins TRBV7-2 to TRBJ2-1, with D possibly matching TRBD1 (5 bases). In germline, CDR1 is SGHTA, CDR2 FQGNSA. This CDR3 spans 15 amino acids. V was trimmed by 1 base and J by 6 bases, leaving 13 bases between them. The CDR3 coding sequence is TGTGCCAGCAGCTTAGATCCAGGGAATTTCAATGAGCAGTTCTTC. This gives the protein CASSLDPGNFNEQFF.

This clonotype was observed a few times. This chain links TRBV6-2 or TRBV6-3 with TRBJ2-2; D not certain. Deletions cut 3 bases from V and 5 bases from J, with 10 bases between. Germline assignment: CDR1 MNHEY and CDR2 SVGEGT. The CDR3 runs to 14 residues. In DNA, the CDR3 is TGTGCCAGCAGTTATAGGGCCGTAACCGGGGAGCTGTTTTTT. Translation: CASSYRAVTGELFF.

The chain employs TRBV5-6 and TRBJ2-1; the D is unclear. The V end was cut by 0 bases, the J end by 1 base, with 8 bases between. Germline lookup yields CDR1 SGHDT and CDR2 YYEEEE. The CDR3 covers 15 residues. The CDR3 nucleotides are TGTGCCAGCAGCTTGGACGGTGGGTCCTACAATGAGCAGTTCTTC. It yields the protein CASSLDGGSYNEQFF.

V gene TRBV12-3 or TRBV12-4 combines with J gene TRBJ2-7; tentatively, D is TRBD2 (6 bases). The V gene lost 2 bases and the J gene lost 7 bases, with 6 bases spanning the gap. This CDR3 region has 11 residues. CDR3 in DNA: TGTGCCAGCAGTTTACGGGGGGAGCAGTACTTC. As protein: CASSLRGEQYF.